This T cell receptor (beta chain) was retrieved from a study of T cells in Graves' hyperthyroidism and ophthalmopathy. Whole-study results and caveats: Also found in blood were most expanded thyroid clonotypes above 0.001. Before onset, ophthalmopathy was predicted by the model a median roughly six months earlier.

CDR3 length: 14 residues. The germline CDR1 and CDR2 sequences are LNHDA and SQIVND (reference sequence). Trimming took 5 bases from V and 0 from J, leaving 10 bases between them. On this clonotype itself: No antigen is known for it.

Template material for amplifying TCR beta CDR3 regions consisted of RNA transcripts. When the TCR CDR3 underwent first-round RT-PCR, the HTBI primer set was used. TCRdb re-called the multiplex PCR reads with MiXCR, one entry per CDR3 protein. The sample holds around 340,000 distinct CDR3 sequences; 15% to 20% are singletons and the top ten take roughly a third. Hyperthyroidism in the patients, aged 18 to 65, was newly diagnosed and under 2 months in duration. The blood specimen was taken at initial hyperthyroidism diagnosis, before any ophthalmopathy symptoms. The chain uses TRBV19 and TRBJ1-1; no clear D gene. The sample was blood. The TCR was taken from a woman in her 30s with Graves' hyperthyroidism that later progressed to Graves' ophthalmopathy. The chain's CDR3 is CASSRHQMNTEAFF. CDR3 bases: TGTGCCAGTAGTCGACACCAAATGAACACTGAAGCTTTCTTT.